The sequence of this T cell receptor beta chain was determined in a study of memory CD4+ T cells and cytomegalovirus serostatus. Across the whole study: Of the healthy Belgian adults, several were CMV seropositive and 24 seronegative.

The CDR3 is 13 residues long. Germline CDR1 is SGHRS and CDR2 is YFSETQ. The V gene lost 2 bases and the J gene lost 7 bases, with 9 bases spanning the gap. Single viable CD3+CD4+CD8-CD45RO+ cells were sorted as the memory CD4+ T cells. Repertoires were generated with immunoSEQ multiplex PCR, while TCRdb's copy carries only in-frame clones and drops some. The sample shows around 45,000 clones, more than 65% of them seen only once. The gene calls are TRBV5-1 and TRBJ2-2, with a possible D match to TRBD1 (5 bases). The source material was memory CD4+ T cells from blood. This receptor was taken from an adult in good health and CMV-seronegative. This CDR3 reads CASSFQGIGELFF. DNA of the CDR3: TGCGCCAGCAGCTTTCAGGGTATCGGGGAGCTGTTTTTT.